A selection of T cell receptor beta chains follows, all from one sample in a study of T cell changes during pregnancy in multiple sclerosis. The data were produced by immunoSEQ multiplex PCR, yet TCRdb's version contains in-frame clones alone and is incomplete. This table holds fewer than 70,000 clones, around 94% found once. The specimen comprised CD8+ T cells from peripheral blood mononuclear cells, sampled in the third trimester of pregnancy. All receptors derive from a female donor in good health, enrolled as a control in a pregnancy study. The CDR3 runs from the conserved cysteine through the conserved F or W. A D gene is named only where the DNA matches it firmly. Some rows have no size entry. The others give once, few or many, or a class for an expanded clone.

D gene | J gene | V gene | clone size | CDR3 DNA | CDR3 protein
. | TRBJ1-4 | TRBV29-1 | . | TGCAGCGTCGGTCTACCGGGAGCGGATGAAAAACTGTTTTTT | CSVGLPGADEKLFF
. | TRBJ1-1 | TRBV7-9 | . | TGTGCCAGCAGCCCTCCGACATCTTCTGAAGCTTTCTTT | CASSPPTSSEAFF
TRBD1 | TRBJ1-4 | TRBV27 | . | TGTGCCAGCAGCCCGGACAGGGGGCGGGGTGAAAAACTGTTTTTT | CASSPDRGRGEKLFF
. | TRBJ2-1 | TRBV27 | . | TGTGCCAGCAGTTTATCAGGGGGTATAGTCAATGAGCAGTTCTTC | CASSLSGGIVNEQFF
. | TRBJ2-1 | TRBV27 | . | TGTGCCAGCAGTTTGAGTGTGCGGAATGAGCAGTTCTTC | CASSLSVRNEQFF
. | TRBJ2-6 | TRBV7-9 | . | TGTGCCAGCAGCTTGGGAGCTGGGGCCAACGTCCTGACTTTC | CASSLGAGANVLTF
TRBD1 | TRBJ2-5 | TRBV19 | . | TGTGCCAGTGCGATTGGGACAGCCCAAGAGACCCAGTACTTC | CASAIGTAQETQYF
. | TRBJ1-2 | TRBV18 | . | TGTGCCAGCTCACCTGGTGGCGGGGGCTCTAACTATGGCTACACCTTC | CASSPGGGGSNYGYTF
. | TRBJ1-1 | TRBV27 | . | TGTGCCAGCAGTTTAGGTCCGGTGAACACTGAAGCTTTCTTT | CASSLGPVNTEAFF
TRBD1 | TRBJ2-7 | TRBV29-1 | . | TGCAGCGTTGATTCGGGACAGGGTTTGTCCTACGAGCAGTACTTC | CSVDSGQGLSYEQYF
TRBD1 | TRBJ1-2 | TRBV4-1 | . | TGCGCCAGCAGCGCTCCTTCGGGGACAGGGTATAGGGGCTACACCTTC | CASSAPSGTGYRGYTF
. | TRBJ2-3 | TRBV2 | once | TGTGCCAGCAGTGAACGGAGGCAGGGGACAGATACGCAGTATTTT | CASSERRQGTDTQYF
TRBD1 | TRBJ1-5 | TRBV27 | . | TGTGCCAGCAGTCCAGACAGGGGTAGCAATCAGCCCCAGCATTTT | CASSPDRGSNQPQHF
. | TRBJ1-1 | TRBV7-8 | . | TGTGCCAGCAGCTTAAGCCAGGGCGTGAACACTGAAGCTTTCTTT | CASSLSQGVNTEAFF
TRBD1 | TRBJ2-4 | TRBV7-8 | . | TGTGCCAGCAGCTTAACCGGGACAGGGAAAAACATTCAGTACTTC | CASSLTGTGKNIQYF
. | TRBJ2-7 | TRBV5-6 | . | TGTGCCAGCAGGTTAAAAGGGGACTACGAGCAGTACTTC | CASRLKGDYEQYF
TRBD2 | TRBJ2-7 | TRBV6-1 | . | TGTGCCAGCAGTCCCCCCGGGGGGGGTTCCTACGAGCAGTACTTC | CASSPPGGGSYEQYF
TRBD1 | TRBJ1-5 | TRBV5-6 | . | TGTGCCAGCACCCTACACCGGACAGGGGGCTATCAGCCCCAGCATTTT | CASTLHRTGGYQPQHF
. | TRBJ1-1 | TRBV6-6 | few | TGTGCCAGCACTATACAGTTTGTGAACACTGAAGCTTTCTTT | CASTIQFVNTEAFF
. | TRBJ2-1 | TRBV28 | . | TGTGCCAGCAGCCCAGTTCCGCCAACCCGCGGGAATGAGCAGTTCTTC | CASSPVPPTRGNEQFF
TRBD1 | TRBJ1-4 | TRBV30 | . | TGTGCCTGGAGTGTGGGGCAGGGGGCTCTTGAAAAACTGTTTTTT | CAWSVGQGALEKLFF
. | TRBJ1-3 | TRBV11-2 | . | TGTGCCAGCAGCCTCGGGACATCTGGAAACACCATATATTTT | CASSLGTSGNTIYF
TRBD1 | TRBJ1-1 | TRBV5-1 | few | TGCGCCAGCAGCGACGGACCGGACAGGGCGAACACTGAAGCTTTCTTT | CASSDGPDRANTEAFF
. | TRBJ1-2 | TRBV4-3 | . | TGCGCCAGCAGCCAAGATAGGGACATTGCTAACTATGGCTACACCTTC | CASSQDRDIANYGYTF
TRBD1 | TRBJ2-7 | TRBV4-3 | . | TGCGCCAGCAGCCAGGAGACAGGGAACGAGCAGTACTTC | CASSQETGNEQYF
. | TRBJ1-2 | TRBV6-5 | . | TGTGCCAGCAGTTACGAAGCCACCTATGGCTACACCTTC | CASSYEATYGYTF
TRBD2 | TRBJ2-1 | TRBV4-3 | . | TGCGCCAGCAGCCAAGACCAAGCGGGGGCCCGTTGGAATGAGCAGTTCTTC | CASSQDQAGARWNEQFF
. | TRBJ2-7 | TRBV7-9 | . | TGTGCCAGCAAGGGGGTACTACACGAGCAGTACTTC | CASKGVLHEQYF